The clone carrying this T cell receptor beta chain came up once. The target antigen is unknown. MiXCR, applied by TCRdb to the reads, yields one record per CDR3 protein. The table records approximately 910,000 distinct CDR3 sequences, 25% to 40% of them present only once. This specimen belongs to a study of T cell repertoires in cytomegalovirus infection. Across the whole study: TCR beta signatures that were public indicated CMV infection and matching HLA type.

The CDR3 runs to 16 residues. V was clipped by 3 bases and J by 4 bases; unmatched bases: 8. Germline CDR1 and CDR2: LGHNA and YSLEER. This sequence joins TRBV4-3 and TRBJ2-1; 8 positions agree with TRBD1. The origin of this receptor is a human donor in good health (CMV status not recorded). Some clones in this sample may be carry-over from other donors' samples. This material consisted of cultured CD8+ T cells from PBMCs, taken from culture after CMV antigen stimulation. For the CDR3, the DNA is TGCGCCAGCAGCCACCTAAAGGGACAGGCTTACAATGAGCAGTTCTTC. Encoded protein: CASSHLKGQAYNEQFF.